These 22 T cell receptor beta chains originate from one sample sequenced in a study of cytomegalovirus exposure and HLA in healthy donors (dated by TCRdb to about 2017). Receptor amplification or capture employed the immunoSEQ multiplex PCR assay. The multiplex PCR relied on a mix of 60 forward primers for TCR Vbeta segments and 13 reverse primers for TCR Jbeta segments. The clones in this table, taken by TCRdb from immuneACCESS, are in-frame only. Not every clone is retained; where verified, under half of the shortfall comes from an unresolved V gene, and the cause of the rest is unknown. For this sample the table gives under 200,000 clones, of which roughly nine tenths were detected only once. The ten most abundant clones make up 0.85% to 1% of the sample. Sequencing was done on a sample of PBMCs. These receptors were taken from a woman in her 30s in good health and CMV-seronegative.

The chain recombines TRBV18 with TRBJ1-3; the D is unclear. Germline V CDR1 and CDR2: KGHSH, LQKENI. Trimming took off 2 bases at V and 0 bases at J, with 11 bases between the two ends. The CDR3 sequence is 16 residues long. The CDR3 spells CASSPIWAPSGNTIYF. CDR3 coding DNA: TGTGCCAGCTCACCAATCTGGGCACCCTCTGGAAACACCATATATTTT.

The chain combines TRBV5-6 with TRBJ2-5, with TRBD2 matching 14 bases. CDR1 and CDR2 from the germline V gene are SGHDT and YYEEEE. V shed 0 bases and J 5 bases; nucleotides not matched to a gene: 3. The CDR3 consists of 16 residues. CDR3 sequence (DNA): TGTGCCAGCAGCTTGGGACTAGCGGGGGGGCTGGAGACCCAGTACTTC. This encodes CASSLGLAGGLETQYF. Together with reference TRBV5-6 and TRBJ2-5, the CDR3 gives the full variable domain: DAGVTQSPTHLIKTRGQQVTLRCSPKSGHDTVSWYQQALGQGPQFIFQYYEEEERQRGNFPDRFSGHQFPNYSSELNVNALLLGDSALYLCASSLGLAGGLETQYFGPGTRLLVL.

CDR3 amino acids: CASSQPGLAFELFF. CDR3 in DNA: TGTGCCAGCAGCCAACCGGGACTAGCGTTTGAGCTGTTTTTT. This chain links TRBV5-8 with TRBJ2-2, with 10 bases matching TRBD2. V trimming: 4 bases; J trimming: 11 bases; junction bases outside the gene matches: 8. The germline V gene encodes CDR1 SGHTS and CDR2 YDEGEE. The CDR3 runs to 14 residues.

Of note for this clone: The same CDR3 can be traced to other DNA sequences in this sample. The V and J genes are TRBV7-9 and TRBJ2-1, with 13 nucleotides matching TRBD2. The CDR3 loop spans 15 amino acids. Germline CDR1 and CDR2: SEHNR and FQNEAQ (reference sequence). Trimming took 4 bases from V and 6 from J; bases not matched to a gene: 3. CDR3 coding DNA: TGTGCCAGCAGCTCAGGGACTAGCGGGACCAATGAGCAGTTCTTC. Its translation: CASSSGTSGTNEQFF.

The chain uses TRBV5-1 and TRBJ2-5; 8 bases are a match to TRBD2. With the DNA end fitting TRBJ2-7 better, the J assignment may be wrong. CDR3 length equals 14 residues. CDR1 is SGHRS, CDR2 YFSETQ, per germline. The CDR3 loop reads CASSLVGGAYEQYF. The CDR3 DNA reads TGCGCCAGCAGCTTGGTCGGGGGGGCCTACGAGCAGTACTTC.

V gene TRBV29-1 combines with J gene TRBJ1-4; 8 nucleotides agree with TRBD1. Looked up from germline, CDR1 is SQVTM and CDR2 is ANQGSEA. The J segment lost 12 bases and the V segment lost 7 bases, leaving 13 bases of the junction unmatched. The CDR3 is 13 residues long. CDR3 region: CSGARDRQSQLFF. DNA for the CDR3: TGCAGCGGCGCCCGGGACAGGCAGTCCCAACTGTTTTTT.

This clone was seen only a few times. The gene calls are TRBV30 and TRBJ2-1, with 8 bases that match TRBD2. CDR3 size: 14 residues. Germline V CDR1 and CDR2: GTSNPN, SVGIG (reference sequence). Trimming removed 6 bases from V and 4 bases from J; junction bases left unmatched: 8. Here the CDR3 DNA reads TGTGCCTGCACCTACGGCGGGGGGTACAATGAGCAGTTCTTC. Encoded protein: CACTYGGGYNEQFF.

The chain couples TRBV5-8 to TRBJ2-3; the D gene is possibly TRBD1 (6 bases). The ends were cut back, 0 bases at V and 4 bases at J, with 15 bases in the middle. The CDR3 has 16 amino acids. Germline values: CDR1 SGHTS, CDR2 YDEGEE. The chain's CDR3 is CASSLVGRGGADTQYF. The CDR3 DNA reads TGTGCCAGCAGCTTGGTTGGCAGGGGTGGGGCAGATACGCAGTATTTT. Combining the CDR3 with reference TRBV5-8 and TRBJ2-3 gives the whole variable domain EAGVTQSPTHLIKTRGQQATLRCSPISGHTSVYWYQQALGLGLQFLLWYDEGEERNRGNFPPRFSGRQFPNYSSELNVNALELEDSALYLCASSLVGRGGADTQYFGPGTRLTVL.

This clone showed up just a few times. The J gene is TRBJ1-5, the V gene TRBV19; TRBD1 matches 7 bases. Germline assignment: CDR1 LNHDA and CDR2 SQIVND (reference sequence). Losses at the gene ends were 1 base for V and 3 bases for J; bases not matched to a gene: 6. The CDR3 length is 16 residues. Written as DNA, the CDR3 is TGTGCCAGTAGTATAGGCCTAGGGGGCTACAATCAGCCCCAGCATTTT. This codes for CASSIGLGGYNQPQHF. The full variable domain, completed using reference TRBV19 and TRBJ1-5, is DGGITQSPKYLFRKEGQNVTLSCEQNLNHDAMYWYRQDPGQGLRLIYYSQIVNDFQKGDIAEGYSVSREKKESFPLTVTSAQKNPTAFYLCASSIGLGGYNQPQHFGDGTRLSIL.

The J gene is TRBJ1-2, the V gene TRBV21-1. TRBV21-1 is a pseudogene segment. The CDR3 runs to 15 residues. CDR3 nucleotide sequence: TGTGCCAGCAGCAAACCCGGCCCGGGTGCGGATGGCTACACCTTC. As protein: CASSKPGPGADGYTF.

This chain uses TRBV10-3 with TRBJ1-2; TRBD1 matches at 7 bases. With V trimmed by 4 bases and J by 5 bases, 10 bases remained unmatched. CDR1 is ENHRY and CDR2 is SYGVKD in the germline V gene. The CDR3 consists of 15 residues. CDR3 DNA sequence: TGTGCCATCAGTGGGGCCACAGGGGATCAGTATGGCTACACCTTC. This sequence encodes CAISGATGDQYGYTF.

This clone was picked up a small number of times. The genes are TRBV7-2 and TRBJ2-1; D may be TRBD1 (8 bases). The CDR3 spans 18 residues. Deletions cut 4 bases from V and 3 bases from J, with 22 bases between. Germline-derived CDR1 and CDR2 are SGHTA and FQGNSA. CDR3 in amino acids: CASSYKVGTGLGYNEQFF. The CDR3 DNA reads TGTGCCAGCAGCTATAAGGTCGGGACAGGACTAGGCTACAATGAGCAGTTCTTC.

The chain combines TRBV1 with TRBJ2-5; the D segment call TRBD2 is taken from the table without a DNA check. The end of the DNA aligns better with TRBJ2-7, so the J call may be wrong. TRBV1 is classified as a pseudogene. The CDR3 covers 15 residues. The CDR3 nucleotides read TGCACCAGCAGCCAAGTGTTAGCGGGGGGGCACGAGCAGTACTTC. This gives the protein CTSSQVLAGGHEQYF.

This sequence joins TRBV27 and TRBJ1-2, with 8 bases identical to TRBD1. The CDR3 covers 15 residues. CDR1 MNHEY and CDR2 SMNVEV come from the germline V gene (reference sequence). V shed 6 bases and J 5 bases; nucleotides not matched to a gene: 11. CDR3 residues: CASRTPGQAPYGYTF. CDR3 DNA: TGTGCCAGCAGGACTCCGGGACAGGCCCCTTATGGCTACACCTTC.

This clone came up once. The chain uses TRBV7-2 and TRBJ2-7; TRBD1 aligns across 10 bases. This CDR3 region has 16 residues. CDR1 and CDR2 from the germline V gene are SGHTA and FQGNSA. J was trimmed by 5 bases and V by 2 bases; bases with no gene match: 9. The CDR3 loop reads CASSLIPGTGVHEQYF. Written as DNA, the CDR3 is TGTGCCAGCAGCTTAATTCCTGGGACAGGGGTCCACGAGCAGTACTTC. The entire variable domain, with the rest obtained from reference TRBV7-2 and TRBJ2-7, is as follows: GAGVSQSPSNKVTEKGKDVELRCDPISGHTALYWYRQSLGQGLEFLIYFQGNSAPDKSGLPSDRFSAERTGGSVSTLTIQRTQQEDSAVYLCASSLIPGTGVHEQYFGPGTRLTVT.

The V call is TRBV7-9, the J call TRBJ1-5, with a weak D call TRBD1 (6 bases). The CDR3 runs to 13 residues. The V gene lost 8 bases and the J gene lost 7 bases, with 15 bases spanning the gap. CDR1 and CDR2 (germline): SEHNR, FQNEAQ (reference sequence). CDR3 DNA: TGTGCCAGCGGGGAAATGGACAGCCAGCCCCAGCATTTT. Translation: CASGEMDSQPQHF.

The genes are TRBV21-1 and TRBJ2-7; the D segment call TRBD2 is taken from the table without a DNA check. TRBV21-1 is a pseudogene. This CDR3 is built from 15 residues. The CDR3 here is CASSSLAGGPDEQYF. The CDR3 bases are TGTGCCAGCAGCAGCTTAGCGGGAGGGCCCGACGAGCAGTACTTC.

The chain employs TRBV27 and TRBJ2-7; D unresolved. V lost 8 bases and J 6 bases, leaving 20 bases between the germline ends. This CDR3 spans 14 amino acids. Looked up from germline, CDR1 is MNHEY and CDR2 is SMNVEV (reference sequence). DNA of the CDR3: TGTGCCAGCGCATACCGAGCCGGGTTGGGCGAGCAGTACTTC. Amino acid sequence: CASAYRAGLGEQYF.

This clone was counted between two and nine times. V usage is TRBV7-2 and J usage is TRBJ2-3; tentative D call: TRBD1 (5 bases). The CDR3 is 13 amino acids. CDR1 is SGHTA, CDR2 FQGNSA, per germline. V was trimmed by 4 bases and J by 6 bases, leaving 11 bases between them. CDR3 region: CASSSLQGDTQYF. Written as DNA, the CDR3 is TGTGCCAGCAGCTCCCTTCAGGGCGATACGCAGTATTTT.

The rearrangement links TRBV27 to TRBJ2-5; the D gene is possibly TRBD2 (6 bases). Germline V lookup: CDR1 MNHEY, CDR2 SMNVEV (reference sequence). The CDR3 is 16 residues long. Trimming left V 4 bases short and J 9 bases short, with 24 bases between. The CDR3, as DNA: TGTGCCAGCAGTTCCCTGACCCCGGGGAGGTCTCCGGCCCAGTACTTC. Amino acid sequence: CASSSLTPGRSPAQYF.

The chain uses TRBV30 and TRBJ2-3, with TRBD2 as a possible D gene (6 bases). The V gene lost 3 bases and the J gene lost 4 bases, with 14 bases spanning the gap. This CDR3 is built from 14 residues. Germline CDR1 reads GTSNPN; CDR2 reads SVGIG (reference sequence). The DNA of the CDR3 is TGTGCCTGGAGGTGGGCGGCGGGACCAGATACGCAGTATTTT. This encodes CAWRWAAGPDTQYF.

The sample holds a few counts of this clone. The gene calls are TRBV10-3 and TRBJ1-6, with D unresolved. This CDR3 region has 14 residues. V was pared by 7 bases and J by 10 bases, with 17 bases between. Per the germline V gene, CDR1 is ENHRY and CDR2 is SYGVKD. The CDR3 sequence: CAITPDSNGSPLHF. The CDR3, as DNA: TGTGCCATCACCCCGGACTCCAATGGGTCACCCCTCCACTTT.